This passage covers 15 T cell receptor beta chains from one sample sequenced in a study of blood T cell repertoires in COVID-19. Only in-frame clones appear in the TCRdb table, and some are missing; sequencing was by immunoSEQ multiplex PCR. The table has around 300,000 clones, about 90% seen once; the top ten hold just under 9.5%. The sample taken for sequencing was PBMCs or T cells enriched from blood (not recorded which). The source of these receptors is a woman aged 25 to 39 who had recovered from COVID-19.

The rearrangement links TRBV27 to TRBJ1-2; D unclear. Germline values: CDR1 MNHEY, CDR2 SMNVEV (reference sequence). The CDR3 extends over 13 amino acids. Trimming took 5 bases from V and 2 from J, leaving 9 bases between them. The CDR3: CASSPHTNYGYTF. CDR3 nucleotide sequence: TGTGCCAGCAGTCCCCATACAAACTATGGCTACACCTTC.

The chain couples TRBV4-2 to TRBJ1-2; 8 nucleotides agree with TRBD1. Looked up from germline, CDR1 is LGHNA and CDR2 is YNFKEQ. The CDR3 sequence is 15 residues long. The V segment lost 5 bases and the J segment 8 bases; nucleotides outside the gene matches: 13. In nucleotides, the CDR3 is TGTGCCAGCAGCAACCAGGACAGGGAAGGGGGCGGCTACACCTTC. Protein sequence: CASSNQDREGGGYTF.

The CDR3 DNA reads TGCGCCAGCAGCCAAGACAGGGACTCGTACAATGAGCAGTTCTTC. It specifies CASSQDRDSYNEQFF. J is TRBJ2-1 and V is TRBV4-1, with D perhaps TRBD2 (6 bases). The germline V gene has CDR1 MGHRA and CDR2 YSYEKL. The CDR3 extends over 15 amino acids. V gave up 0 bases and J gave up 4 bases, with 10 bases separating them.

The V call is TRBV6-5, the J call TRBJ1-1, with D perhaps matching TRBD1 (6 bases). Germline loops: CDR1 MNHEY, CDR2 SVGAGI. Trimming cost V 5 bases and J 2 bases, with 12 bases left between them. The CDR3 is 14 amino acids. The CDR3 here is CASSIQGPNTEAFF. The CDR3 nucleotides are TGTGCCAGCAGTATTCAGGGGCCTAACACTGAAGCTTTCTTT.

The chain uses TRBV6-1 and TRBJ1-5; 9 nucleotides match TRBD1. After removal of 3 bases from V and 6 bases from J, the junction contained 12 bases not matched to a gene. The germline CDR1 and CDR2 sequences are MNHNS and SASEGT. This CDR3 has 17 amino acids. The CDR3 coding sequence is TGTGCCAGCAGTGAGATTGGGACAGGGTCATTTAGTCAGCCCCAGCATTTT. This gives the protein CASSEIGTGSFSQPQHF.

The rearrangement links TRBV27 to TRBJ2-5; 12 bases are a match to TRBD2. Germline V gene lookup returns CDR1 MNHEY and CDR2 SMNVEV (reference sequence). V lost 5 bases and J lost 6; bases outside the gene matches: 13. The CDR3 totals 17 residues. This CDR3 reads CASSPFPSSGRVQTQYF. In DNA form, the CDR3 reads TGTGCCAGCAGTCCATTCCCCTCTAGCGGGAGGGTACAGACCCAGTACTTC.

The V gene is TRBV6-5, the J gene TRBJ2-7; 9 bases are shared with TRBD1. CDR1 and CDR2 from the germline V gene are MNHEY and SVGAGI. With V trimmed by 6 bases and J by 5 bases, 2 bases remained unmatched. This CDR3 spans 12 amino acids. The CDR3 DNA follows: TGTGCCAGCAGCGGGACAGGGCACGAGCAGTACTTC. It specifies CASSGTGHEQYF.

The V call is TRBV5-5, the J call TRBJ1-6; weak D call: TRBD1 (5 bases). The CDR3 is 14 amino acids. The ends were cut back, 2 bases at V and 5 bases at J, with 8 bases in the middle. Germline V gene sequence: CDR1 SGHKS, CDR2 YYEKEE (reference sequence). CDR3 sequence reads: CASSFGGDNSPLHF. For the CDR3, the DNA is TGTGCCAGCAGCTTTGGGGGGGATAATTCACCCCTCCACTTT.

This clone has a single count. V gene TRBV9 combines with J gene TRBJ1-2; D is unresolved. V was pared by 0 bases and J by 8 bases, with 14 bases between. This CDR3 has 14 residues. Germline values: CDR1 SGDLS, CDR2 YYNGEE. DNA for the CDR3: TGTGCCAGCAGCGTAGCTCCAAGTTATAGAGGCTACACCTTC. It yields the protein CASSVAPSYRGYTF. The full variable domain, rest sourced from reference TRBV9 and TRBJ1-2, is DSGVTQTPKHLITATGQRVTLRCSPRSGDLSVYWYQQSLDQGLQFLIQYYNGEERAKGNILERFSAQQFPDLHSELNLSSLELGDSALYFCASSVAPSYRGYTFGSGTRLTVV.

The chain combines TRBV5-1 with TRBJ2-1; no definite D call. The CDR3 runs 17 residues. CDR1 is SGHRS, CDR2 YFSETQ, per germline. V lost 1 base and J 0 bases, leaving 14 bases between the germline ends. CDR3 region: CASSLRPSASSYNEQFF. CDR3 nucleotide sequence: TGCGCCAGCAGCTTGAGGCCGAGCGCTAGCTCCTACAATGAGCAGTTCTTC. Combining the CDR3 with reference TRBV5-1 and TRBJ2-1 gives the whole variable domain KAGVTQTPRYLIKTRGQQVTLSCSPISGHRSVSWYQQTPGQGLQFLFEYFSETQRNKGNFPGRFSGRQFSNSRSEMNVSTLELGDSALYLCASSLRPSASSYNEQFFGPGTRLTVL.

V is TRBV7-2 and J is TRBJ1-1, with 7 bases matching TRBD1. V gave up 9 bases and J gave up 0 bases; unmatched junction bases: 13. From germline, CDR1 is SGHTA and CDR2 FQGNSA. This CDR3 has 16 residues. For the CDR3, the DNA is TGTGCCAGTCAAACAAAGGGGGCCTCTATGAACACTGAAGCTTTCTTT. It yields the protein CASQTKGASMNTEAFF.

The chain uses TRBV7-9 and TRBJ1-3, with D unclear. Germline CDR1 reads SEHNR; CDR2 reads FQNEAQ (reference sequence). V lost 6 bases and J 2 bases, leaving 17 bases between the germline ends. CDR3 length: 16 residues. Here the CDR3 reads CASSHGYRVAGNTIYF. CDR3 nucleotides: TGTGCCAGCAGTCACGGGTATCGTGTTGCTGGAAACACCATATATTTT.

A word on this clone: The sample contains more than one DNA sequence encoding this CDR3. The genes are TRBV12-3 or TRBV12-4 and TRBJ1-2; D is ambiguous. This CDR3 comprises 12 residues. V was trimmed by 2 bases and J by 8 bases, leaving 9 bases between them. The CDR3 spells CASSLRGNGYTF. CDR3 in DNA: TGTGCCAGCAGTTTACGGGGTAACGGCTACACCTTC.

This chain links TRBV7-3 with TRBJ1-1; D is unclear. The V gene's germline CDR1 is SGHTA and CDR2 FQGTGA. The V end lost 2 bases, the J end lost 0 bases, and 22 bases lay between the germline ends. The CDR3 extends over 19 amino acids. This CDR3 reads CASSLYSPNTAFMNTEAFF. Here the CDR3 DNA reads TGTGCCAGCAGCTTATATAGCCCGAACACCGCTTTCATGAACACTGAAGCTTTCTTT. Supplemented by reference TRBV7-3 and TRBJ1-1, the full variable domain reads GAGVSQTPSNKVTEKGKYVELRCDPISGHTALYWYRQSLGQGPEFLIYFQGTGAADDSGLPNDRFFAVRPEGSVSTLKIQRTERGDSAVYLCASSLYSPNTAFMNTEAFFGQGTRLTVV.

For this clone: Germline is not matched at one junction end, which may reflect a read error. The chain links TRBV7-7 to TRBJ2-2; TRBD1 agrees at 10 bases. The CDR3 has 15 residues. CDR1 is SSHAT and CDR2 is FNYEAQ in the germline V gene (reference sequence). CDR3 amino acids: CASSRDRGSTGELFF. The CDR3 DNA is TGTGCTAGCAGCCGGGACAGGGGTAGTACCGGGGAGCTGTTTTTT.